This entry is about one TCR beta chain. The germline V gene has CDR1 MNHEY and CDR2 SVGAGI. Trimming stripped 6 bases from V and 2 bases from J, with 6 bases between. CDR3 length equals 12 residues. The sample originates from a study of cytomegalovirus exposure and HLA in healthy donors. It was with 60 Vbeta and 13 Jbeta primers that the PCR ran. The repertoire was sequenced with immunoSEQ multiplex PCR; TCRdb's copy has only in-frame clones and lacks some. This repertoire shows 150,000 to 200,000 clones, about 80% found once; its top ten account for 13% to 15%. The sequencing sample was made of PBMCs. The chain has TRBV6-5 and TRBJ2-3, with D hard to call. The source of this sequence is a woman in her thirties or forties in good health and CMV-seronegative. The CDR3 loop is CASRDTTDTQYF. CDR3 in DNA: TGTGCCAGCAGAGACACCACAGATACGCAGTATTTT.